A selection of T cell receptor beta chains follows, all from one sample in a study of vaccination and CD4 T cells after COVID-19. TCRdb re-derived calls from the PCR reads in MiXCR, one entry per CDR3 protein. Found here are more than 10,000 distinct CDR3 sequences, around 75% of them singletons; the top ten hold 7.5% to 8%. Antigens for these TCRs are unknown. The sample taken for sequencing was CD4+ T cells from blood, cultured in vitro. Every receptor here comes from a human donor who had recovered from COVID-19. Both conserved end residues are part of each CDR3. Each record gives: clone size, V gene, J gene, D gene, CDR3 DNA, CDR3 protein. A D gene is named only where the DNA matches it firmly. Rows give clone size only sometimes, using once, few, many, or a class for an expanded clone.

>NA|TRBV27|TRBJ1-6|NA
TGTGCCAGCAGCTGGGGGACACTGAGCTCCTATAATTCACCCCTCCACTTT
CASSWGTLSSYNSPLHF
>medium-sized|TRBV18|TRBJ1-2|NA
TGTGCCAGCTCCCCGGAGCCGCGCTATGGCTACACCTTC
CASSPEPRYGYTF
>NA|TRBV28|TRBJ2-7|NA
TGTGCCAGCAGTGTTAGCGGTTACGAGCAGTACTTC
CASSVSGYEQYF
>NA|TRBV7-2|TRBJ2-7|NA
TGTGCCAGCAGCTTAGGCGGGATCTCCTACGAGCAGTACTTC
CASSLGGISYEQYF
>few|TRBV6-2/TRBV6-3|TRBJ2-7|NA
TGTGCCAGCAGTATCAGACACGGATCCTACGAGCAGTACTTC
CASSIRHGSYEQYF
>once|TRBV7-3|TRBJ2-5|TRBD2
TGTGCCAGCAGCCCGCTTCCAGCGGGAGGTTCGCAAGAGACCCAGTACTTC
CASSPLPAGGSQETQYF
>NA|TRBV24-1|TRBJ2-1|TRBD2
TGTGCCACCAGCCCAAAGACTAGCGGGCCTTACAATGAGCAGTTCTTC
CATSPKTSGPYNEQFF
>NA|TRBV7-2|TRBJ1-5|TRBD1
TGTGCCAGCAGCCCCCAGGCGGACAGGAAAGGTTATAGCAATCAGCCCCAGCATTTT
CASSPQADRKGYSNQPQHF
>few|TRBV6-1|TRBJ1-1|NA
TGTGCCAGCAGTGAAGGTGTGAACACTGAAGCTTTCTTT
CASSEGVNTEAFF
>NA|TRBV24-1|TRBJ2-3|TRBD2
TGTGCCACCAGCGGACTAGCGGGAGGGGCAGATACGCAGTATTTT
CATSGLAGGADTQYF
>NA|TRBV30|TRBJ1-1|NA
TGTGCCTGGAGTGTAGGGACAATGAACACTGAAGCTTTCTTT
CAWSVGTMNTEAFF
>few|TRBV27|TRBJ1-2|NA
TGTGCCAGCAGTCCCGGGACAAAGTATGGCTACACCTTC
CASSPGTKYGYTF
>NA|TRBV7-6|TRBJ2-5|TRBD1
TGTGCTAGCAGGTCGGACAGGGCGGAGACCCAGTACTTC
CASRSDRAETQYF
>NA|TRBV7-8|TRBJ2-2|NA
TGTGCCAGCAGCAGGGCGAAACTCGCGAACACCGGGGAGCTGTTTTTT
CASSRAKLANTGELFF
>NA|TRBV6-1|TRBJ2-6|TRBD1
TGTGCCAGCAGGGCAGGGGGCTCTGGGGCCAACGTCCTGACTTTC
CASRAGGSGANVLTF
>NA|TRBV2|TRBJ1-2|TRBD1
TGTGCCAGCATTCTACCGGGACAGGGATCCTACACCTTC
CASILPGQGSYTF
>NA|TRBV12-2|TRBJ1-5|NA
TGTGCAAGTCGCTTGCGGGGACTAAATAGCAATCAGCCCCAGCATTTT
CASRLRGLNSNQPQHF
>once|TRBV28|TRBJ1-5|NA
TGTGCCAGCAGTGCAGGGGCAGGTAGCAATCAGCCCCAGCATTTT
CASSAGAGSNQPQHF
>NA|TRBV24-1|TRBJ1-1|NA
TGTGCCACCAGTGACCCTACAAGGAACACTGAAGCTTTCTTT
CATSDPTRNTEAFF
>medium-sized|TRBV11-1|TRBJ1-2|TRBD1
TGTGCCAGCAGCGCCCACGACAGGGTTGGCTACACCTTC
CASSAHDRVGYTF
>NA|TRBV28|TRBJ1-6|NA
TGTGCCAGCAGTCCGCCGTCTTGGAGGAGCGTCCACTTT
CASSPPSWRSVHF
>NA|TRBV6-2/TRBV6-3|TRBJ1-1|TRBD1
TGTGCCAGCACCCCCTACAGGGGTGGGAATACTGGGACTGAAGCTTTCTTT
CASTPYRGGNTGTEAFF
>NA|TRBV6-1|TRBJ2-3|TRBD1
TGTGCCAGCAGTGAAAGAGGGGGCAGAACAGATACGCAGTATTTT
CASSERGGRTDTQYF